This T cell receptor (beta chain) was documented in a study of cytomegalovirus exposure and HLA in healthy donors. This clone was counted a few times. CDR1 is KGHSH and CDR2 is LQKENI in the germline V gene. Trimming left V 3 bases short and J 2 bases short, with 4 bases between. This CDR3 spans 12 amino acids. PCR primers comprised 60 Vbeta and 13 Jbeta primers. The data were produced by immunoSEQ multiplex PCR, yet TCRdb's version contains in-frame clones alone and is incomplete. Of under 200,000 clones in the sample, about 12% were seen once. The V and J genes are TRBV18 and TRBJ2-5; D remains unclear. The TCR originated in a man aged 50 to 60 in good health and CMV-seropositive. The material sequenced was PBMCs. The CDR3 region is CASSPTQETQYF. Here the CDR3 DNA reads TGTGCCAGCTCACCTACACAAGAGACCCAGTACTTC. Combining the CDR3 with reference TRBV18 and TRBJ2-5 gives the whole variable domain NAGVMQNPRHLVRRRGQEARLRCSPMKGHSHVYWYRQLPEEGLKFMVYLQKENIIDESGMPKERFSAEFPKEGPSILRIQQVVRGDSAAYFCASSPTQETQYFGPGTRLLVL.